What follows are 32 T cell receptor beta chains derived from one specimen sequenced in a study of blood T cells in healthy people across ages. Next came a second PCR, run for about 6 to 12 cycles, which used a sample-barcoded 5' primer along with a J-beta primer mix. Using its own MiXCR run on the 5' RACE reads, TCRdb lists one record per CDR3 protein. The sample has approximately 670,000 distinct CDR3 sequences; about 43% are singletons. The source material was blood. The receptors shown here come from a man older than 75 in good health.

This clonotype has just a few counts. The V and J genes are TRBV28 and TRBJ1-4; D is unresolved. Looked up from germline, CDR1 is MDHEN and CDR2 is SYDVKM. The CDR3 loop spans 14 amino acids. V was clipped by 2 bases and J by 4 bases, with 8 bases between them. CDR3 in DNA: TGTGCCAGCAGTTTAAACCCATATAATGAAAAACTGTTTTTT. Amino acid sequence: CASSLNPYNEKLFF.

V and J are TRBV12-3 or TRBV12-4 and TRBJ2-4; the D is unclear. Between the trimmed V and J ends, which lost 5 bases and 3 bases, there was a span of 11 bases. The CDR3 loop spans 14 amino acids. In DNA form, the CDR3 reads TGTGCCAGCAGTGAAACTGGTGTCAAAAACATTCAGTACTTC. The encoded protein is CASSETGVKNIQYF.

The chain carries TRBV7-2 and TRBJ1-2, with 10 bases matching TRBD1. Germline V gene lookup returns CDR1 SGHTA and CDR2 FQGNSA. This CDR3 region has 15 residues. Losses at the gene ends were 3 bases for V and 4 bases for J; bases not matched to a gene: 5. DNA for the CDR3: TGTGCCAGCAGCTTGTGGACAGGGGGTAGCTATGGCTACACCTTC. This codes for CASSLWTGGSYGYTF.

This clonotype was recorded a few times. V and J are TRBV9 and TRBJ2-5; D is possibly TRBD2 (6 bases). This CDR3 is 16 amino acids long. V lost 3 bases to trimming and J lost 7 bases, with 22 bases between them. Germline V CDR1 and CDR2: SGDLS, YYNGEE. In DNA, the CDR3 is TGTGCCAGCAGCGGAATAAGCCGACAGTTCGGGGGGACCCAGTACTTC. This encodes CASSGISRQFGGTQYF.

The chain combines TRBV30 with TRBJ2-3; tentatively, D is TRBD2 (5 bases). The CDR3 contains 14 residues. The V gene's germline CDR1 is GTSNPN and CDR2 SVGIG (reference sequence). The V end was cut by 0 bases, the J end by 2 bases, with 9 bases between. As DNA, the CDR3 is TGTGCCTGGAGTGTTAGCGAAGTCACAGATACGCAGTATTTT. Its protein is CAWSVSEVTDTQYF.

V gene TRBV18 combines with J gene TRBJ2-3; D is ambiguous. Germline CDR1 and CDR2: KGHSH and LQKENI. CDR3 length: 14 amino acids. Trimming cost V 0 bases and J 2 bases, with 6 bases left between them. The CDR3 region is CASSPPMYTDTQYF. CDR3 coding DNA: TGTGCCAGCTCACCACCTATGTACACAGATACGCAGTATTTT.

A word on this clonotype: One end of the junction fails to match germline, which may point to a read error. The rearrangement joins TRBV7-2 to TRBJ2-6; D unclear. The CDR3 consists of 16 residues. Germline V CDR1 and CDR2: SGHTA, FQGNSA. For the CDR3, the DNA is TGTGCCAACAGCCTCCGACCGAACTCTGGGGCCAACGTCCTGACTTTC. Its translation: CANSLRPNSGANVLTF.

The chain combines TRBV6-1 with TRBJ2-1; perhaps D is TRBD1 or TRBD2 (5 bases each). The germline V gene encodes CDR1 MNHNS and CDR2 SASEGT. Trimming took off 2 bases at V and 15 bases at J, with 17 bases between the two ends. The CDR3 is made up of 13 amino acids. The CDR3 region is CASSETDRGGAFF. Here the CDR3 DNA reads TGTGCCAGCAGTGAAACTGACCGGGGTGGGGCGTTCTTC.

V is TRBV5-1 and J is TRBJ2-1; D ambiguous. The CDR3 contains 13 residues. V was shortened by 4 bases and J by 4 bases, with 9 bases between the two germline ends. Germline assignment: CDR1 SGHRS and CDR2 YFSETQ. The CDR3 loop is CASSTAEYNEQFF. CDR3 nucleotide sequence: TGCGCCAGCAGCACCGCAGAGTACAATGAGCAGTTCTTC.

The sample holds many counts of this clonotype. The J gene is TRBJ2-3, the V gene TRBV2; 10 bases match TRBD2. Germline CDR1 reads SNHLY; CDR2 reads FYNNEI. The CDR3 is 16 residues long. V gave up 7 bases and J gave up 0 bases; unmatched junction bases: 7. CDR3 residues: CASKIMTSGSTDTQYF. Here the CDR3 DNA reads TGTGCCAGCAAAATCATGACTAGCGGGAGCACAGATACGCAGTATTTT.

The V gene is TRBV9, the J gene TRBJ1-2; D may be TRBD1 (6 bases). Germline assignment: CDR1 SGDLS and CDR2 YYNGEE. V was trimmed by 0 bases and J by 6 bases, leaving 18 bases between them. The CDR3 is 16 amino acids. CDR3 amino acids: CASSVDGQWGAHGYTF. CDR3 sequence (DNA): TGTGCCAGCAGCGTAGACGGCCAATGGGGGGCTCATGGCTACACCTTC.

Of note for this clonotype: The junction and the germline gene differ at one end; a read error may be behind it. The chain couples TRBV27 to TRBJ2-4; tentative D call: TRBD1 (8 bases). The DNA end favors TRBJ2-5, so the J call may be wrong. The CDR3 extends over 16 amino acids. CDR1 and CDR2 from the germline V gene are MNHEY and SMNVEV (reference sequence). CDR3 residues: CAGSNYGGTGEETQYF. The CDR3 region has the DNA TGTGCCGGCAGTAATTACGGGGGGACAGGCGAAGAGACCCAGTACTTC.

V and J are TRBV3-1 and TRBJ2-1; TRBD2 aligns across 14 bases. This CDR3 spans 16 amino acids. With 5 bases clipped from V and 8 bases from J, the junction kept 8 bases outside the gene matches. Germline V gene lookup returns CDR1 LGHDT and CDR2 YNNKEL (reference sequence). CDR3 sequence reads: CASSATSGRAWDEQFF. CDR3 bases: TGTGCCAGCAGCGCGACTAGCGGGAGGGCCTGGGATGAGCAGTTCTTC.

In this sample, this clonotype turned up a few times. The CDR3: CSAPSGTSHNEQYF. Here the CDR3 DNA reads TGCAGCGCACCATCCGGGACTAGCCACAATGAGCAGTACTTC. J is TRBJ2-5 and V is TRBV29-1; 9 nucleotides line up with TRBD2. Germline trimming cut 7 bases from V and 11 bases from J; bases unmatched to any gene: 17. The CDR3 sequence is 14 residues long. The V gene's germline CDR1 is SQVTM and CDR2 ANQGSEA.

This clonotype was counted between two and nine times. The genes are TRBV6-2 or TRBV6-3 and TRBJ2-3, with D tentatively TRBD2 (6 bases). With 5 bases removed from V and 4 bases from J, the gap between germline ends came to 16 bases. The V gene's germline CDR1 is MNHEY and CDR2 SVGEGT. CDR3 length equals 15 residues. In nucleotides, the CDR3 is TGTGCCAGCAGTACGGGAGTTTTGGGGCCAGATACGCAGTATTTT. Encoded protein: CASSTGVLGPDTQYF.

The chain combines TRBV20-1 with TRBJ1-2; D possibly corresponds to TRBD1 (6 bases). V dropped 0 bases and J dropped 2 bases, with 10 bases sitting between them. Germline V CDR1 and CDR2: DFQATT, SNEGSKA (reference sequence). The CDR3 loop spans 14 amino acids. The DNA of the CDR3 is TGCAGTGCTAGAGATTTACAGGGCAACTATGGCTACACCTTC. Its translation is CSARDLQGNYGYTF.

This sequence joins TRBV20-1 and TRBJ2-7; 8 bases map to TRBD2. CDR1 and CDR2 (germline): DFQATT, SNEGSKA (reference sequence). Unmatched junction bases numbered 5, after V lost 1 base and J lost 9 bases. The CDR3 spans 12 residues. In nucleotides, the CDR3 is TGCAGTGCTAGAGTTAGCGGGACGACGCAGTACTTC. It is translated as CSARVSGTTQYF.

Only a few counts were recorded for this clonotype. This rearrangement joins TRBV20-1 to TRBJ2-3; D call uncertain. CDR3 length equals 14 residues. Looked up from germline, CDR1 is DFQATT and CDR2 is SNEGSKA (reference sequence). Trimming pared 2 bases from V and 0 bases from J, leaving 9 bases between. The CDR3, as DNA: TGCAGTGCTAGATTTAGGCCTAGCACAGATACGCAGTATTTT. Its protein product is CSARFRPSTDTQYF.

J is TRBJ2-5 and V is TRBV3-1; 10 nucleotides line up with TRBD1. Germline V lookup: CDR1 LGHDT, CDR2 YNNKEL (reference sequence). CDR3 size: 16 residues. Unmatched junction bases numbered 7, after V lost 1 base and J lost 5 bases. CDR3 coding DNA: TGTGCCAGCAGCCAAGGGCTGGGACAGGGGATGGAGACCCAGTACTTC. Translated, it gives CASSQGLGQGMETQYF.

This chain joins TRBV7-9 and TRBJ2-3; TRBD2 agrees at 7 bases. CDR1 is SEHNR, CDR2 FQNEAQ, per germline (reference sequence). This CDR3 has 18 residues. V lost 3 bases to trimming and J lost 4 bases; unmatched junction nucleotides: 16. CDR3 amino acids: CASSFMAGDLSYPDTQYF. CDR3 DNA: TGTGCCAGCAGCTTTATGGCGGGAGACCTGTCCTACCCAGATACGCAGTATTTT.

This clonotype occurred many times. The V call is TRBV4-3, the J call TRBJ2-3; 8 bases are shared with TRBD1. Trimming cost V 4 bases and J 2 bases; bases outside gene matches: 5. Looked up from germline, CDR1 is LGHNA and CDR2 is YSLEER. The CDR3 runs 15 residues. This CDR3 is CASSLGQGNTDTQYF. Written as DNA, the CDR3 is TGCGCCAGCAGCCTAGGACAGGGAAACACAGATACGCAGTATTTT.

This clonotype was observed a few times. The chain links TRBV28 to TRBJ2-3; possible D gene TRBD2, 6 bases. The CDR3 is 15 residues long. The V gene's germline CDR1 is MDHEN and CDR2 SYDVKM. Trimming removed 3 bases from V and 5 bases from J, with 15 bases in between. The CDR3 is CASSFGGGAGDTQYF. The CDR3 nucleotides read TGTGCCAGCAGTTTCGGTGGAGGGGCCGGAGATACGCAGTATTTT.

This clonotype was found a few times. The CDR3 DNA reads TGTGCCAGCACCCCGGGACTAGCGACTACCTACGAGCAGTACTTC. Amino acids: CASTPGLATTYEQYF. V usage is TRBV2 and J usage is TRBJ2-7; 10 bases are shared with TRBD2. The germline V gene encodes CDR1 SNHLY and CDR2 FYNNEI. The CDR3 has 15 amino acids. V shed 7 bases and J 2 bases; nucleotides not matched to a gene: 8.

This chain joins TRBV5-5 and TRBJ1-2, with TRBD1 identical over 7 bases. V shed 4 bases, J shed 4 bases, and the junction held 4 bases outside the gene matches. This CDR3 has 13 residues. Germline lookup yields CDR1 SGHKS and CDR2 YYEKEE (reference sequence). The CDR3 DNA follows: TGTGCCAGCAGCGACAGGGACGGCTATGGCTACACCTTC. This codes for CASSDRDGYGYTF. Full variable domain (rest looked up from reference TRBV5-5 and TRBJ1-2): DAGVTQSPTHLIKTRGQQVTLRCSPISGHKSVSWYQQVLGQGPQFIFQYYEKEERGRGNFPDRFSARQFPNYSSELNVNALLLGDSALYLCASSDRDGYGYTFGSGTRLTVV.

The V call is TRBV28, the J call TRBJ2-2, with D maybe TRBD1 (6 bases). Germline CDR1 reads MDHEN; CDR2 reads SYDVKM. The V end was cut by 6 bases, the J end by 4 bases, with 21 bases between. The CDR3 spans 17 residues. The CDR3 nucleotides read TGTGCCAGCAGAAAAGGTTTTGGGGGCGGGCGCACCGGGGAGCTGTTTTTT. This encodes CASRKGFGGGRTGELFF.

This clonotype has just a few counts. The V call is TRBV6-1, the J call TRBJ2-1; D possibly corresponds to TRBD2 (6 bases). Germline CDR1 and CDR2: MNHNS and SASEGT. This CDR3 contains 14 residues. V lost 6 bases and J lost 4, with 13 bases in between. The CDR3 protein is CASSISGRYNEQFF. The CDR3 region has the DNA TGTGCCAGCAGCATCTCCGGGAGATACAATGAGCAGTTCTTC.

This clonotype came up many times. The germline gene is not matched at one end of the junction; a read error may be the cause. The V call is TRBV12-3 or TRBV12-4, the J call TRBJ2-3; D is ambiguous. CDR3 size: 15 residues. This CDR3 reads CASSLDGSSTDTQYF. The CDR3 bases are TGTGCCAGCAGCTTAGATGGTTCTAGCACAGATACGCAGTATTTT.

The rearrangement joins TRBV7-2 to TRBJ1-2, with D maybe TRBD1 (5 bases). Germline V gene sequence: CDR1 SGHTA, CDR2 FQGNSA. V was shortened by 1 base and J by 4 bases, with 16 bases between the two germline ends. This CDR3 comprises 16 residues. The CDR3 DNA reads TGTGCCAGCAGCTTAGTATTTGGGGCCTTCAGCTATGGCTACACCTTC. It encodes CASSLVFGAFSYGYTF.

This clonotype was seen at least ten times. The chain uses TRBV20-1 and TRBJ2-3, with D uncertain. This CDR3 is built from 15 residues. Germline V CDR1 and CDR2: DFQATT, SNEGSKA (reference sequence). The V gene lost 6 bases and the J gene lost 2 bases, with 18 bases spanning the gap. The CDR3 protein is CSAAPFSPFTDTQYF. CDR3 DNA: TGCAGTGCCGCCCCGTTCAGCCCTTTCACAGATACGCAGTATTTT.

Comments on this clonotype: Germline and junction disagree at one end, which may indicate a read error. The rearrangement joins TRBV7-3 to TRBJ2-6; D may be TRBD1 (5 bases). In germline, CDR1 is SGHTA, CDR2 FQGTGA. There are 17 residues in the CDR3. The CDR3 sequence: CTSSLGSAQGGANVLTF. CDR3 in DNA: TGTACCAGCAGCTTAGGGTCGGCCCAGGGTGGGGCCAACGTCCTGACTTTC. Based on the CDR3 plus reference TRBV7-3 and TRBJ2-6, the full variable domain is GAGVSQTPSNKVTEKGKYVELRCDPISGHTALYWYRQSLGQGPEFLIYFQGTGAADDSGLPNDRFFAVRPEGSVSTLKIQRTERGDSAVYLCTSSLGSAQGGANVLTFGAGSRLTVL.

This clonotype was observed a handful of times. The rearrangement joins TRBV7-9 to TRBJ2-3; D is possibly TRBD2 (5 bases). Between the trimmed V and J ends, which lost 5 bases and 6 bases, there was a span of 12 bases. Per germline, CDR1 SEHNR and CDR2 FQNEAQ (reference sequence). The length of the CDR3 is 13 residues. CDR3: CASSLSGPDTQYF. In DNA form, the CDR3 reads TGTGCCAGCAGCCTAAGCGGTCCCGATACGCAGTATTTT.

The rearrangement links TRBV5-5 to TRBJ2-3; 10 bases match TRBD1. This CDR3 has 17 residues. Germline V gene lookup returns CDR1 SGHKS and CDR2 YYEKEE (reference sequence). V lost 3 bases and J lost 5; bases outside the gene matches: 12. CDR3 loop: CASSWGTGTGVGDTQYF. Here the CDR3 DNA reads TGTGCCAGCAGCTGGGGAACCGGGACAGGGGTCGGAGATACGCAGTATTTT.